This T cell receptor (beta chain) was found in a study of blood T cell repertoires in COVID-19. Generated by immunoSEQ multiplex PCR, the TCRdb table keeps only in-frame clones and is missing some. The repertoire has approximately 120,000 clones, 85% to 90% of them found once; the top ten carry about 6.2%. Germline V gene sequence: CDR1 SGHAT, CDR2 FQNNGV. Trimming stripped 5 bases from V and 7 bases from J, with 17 bases between. The CDR3 totals 15 residues. The sequence derives from a man older than 75 with active or convalescent COVID-19. J is TRBJ1-4 and V is TRBV11-2; the D is unclear. The sequenced material came from peripheral blood. DNA of the CDR3: TGTGCCAGCAGCCCGGGGAGGCTACCAAGTGAAAAACTGTTTTTT. Amino acid sequence: CASSPGRLPSEKLFF.